This TCR beta chain was observed in a study of Graves' ophthalmopathy and Graves' hyperthyroidism. Investigators amplified TCR beta CDR3 regions from RNA transcripts. Amplification began with first-round RT-PCR using HTBI primers, then second-round multiplex PCR was performed. One entry per CDR3 protein, called by TCRdb with MiXCR from the multiplex PCR reads. The sample records 450,000 or so distinct CDR3 sequences, 13% to 15% being singletons. Germline lookup yields CDR1 GTSNPN and CDR2 SVGIG (reference sequence). The length of the CDR3 is 15 residues. V shed 3 bases and J shed 1 base, with 15 bases lying between them. General study results and limits: Cross-validated, the 13-signature model showed 87.88%/81.08% sensitivity/specificity, and 80%/75% in the test set.

In its sample, this clonotype was seen many times. What it binds is not known. This chain uses TRBV30 with TRBJ1-1, with D possibly being TRBD1 (5 bases). The receptor was isolated from a woman in her twenties or thirties with Graves' ophthalmopathy. Sequencing input: blood. The CDR3 here is CAWSPGTGTNTEAFF. The CDR3 DNA sequence: TGTGCCTGGAGCCCGGGGACGGGAACGAACACTGAAGCTTTCTTT.